This paragraph covers one T cell receptor (beta chain) sequence. These data originate in a study of blood T cell repertoires in COVID-19. Study summary: The cDNA or gDNA used as material had been derived from T cells, B-cell-depleted T cells, or PBMCs.

Authors' processing steps: Using reference gene primer amplification, nucleated cell counts were estimated. Sequencing was performed with immunoSEQ multiplex PCR; in TCRdb, only in-frame clones are kept and a portion is missing. The V and J calls and clone size come from that table; D and trimming were worked out from the DNA. The data show approximately 160,000 clones, over 90% seen once. The CDR3 totals 14 residues. CDR1 is LGHNA and CDR2 is YNFKEQ in the germline V gene. V lost 4 bases to trimming and J lost 5 bases; unmatched junction nucleotides: 6. Patients of the Seattle cohort, enrolled during active infection, were followed longitudinally.

The clonotype comes from a woman in her sixties or seventies with COVID-19, enrolled during active disease. Material: peripheral blood. The gene calls are TRBV4-2 and TRBJ1-1; 8 bases agree with TRBD1. The chain's CDR3 is CASSRPTGGTEAFF. The CDR3 DNA is TGTGCCAGCAGCCGACCTACAGGGGGAACTGAAGCTTTCTTT.